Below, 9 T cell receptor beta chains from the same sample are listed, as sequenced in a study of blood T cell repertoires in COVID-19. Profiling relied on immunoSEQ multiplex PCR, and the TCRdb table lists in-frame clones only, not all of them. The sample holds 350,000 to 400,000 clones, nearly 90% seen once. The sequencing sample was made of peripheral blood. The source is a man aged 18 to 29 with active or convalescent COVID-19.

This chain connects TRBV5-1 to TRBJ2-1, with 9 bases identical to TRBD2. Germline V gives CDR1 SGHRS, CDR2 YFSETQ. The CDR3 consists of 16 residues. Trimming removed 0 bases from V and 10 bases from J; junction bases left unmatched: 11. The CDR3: CASSLVTSGLYPEQFF. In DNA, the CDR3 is TGCGCCAGCAGCTTGGTGACTAGCGGTCTCTATCCGGAGCAGTTCTTC.

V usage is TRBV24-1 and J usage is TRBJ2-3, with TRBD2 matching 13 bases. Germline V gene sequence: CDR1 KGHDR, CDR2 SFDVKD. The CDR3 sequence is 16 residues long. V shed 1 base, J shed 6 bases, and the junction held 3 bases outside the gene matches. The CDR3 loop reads CATSDLLAGGGDTQYF. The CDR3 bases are TGTGCCACCAGTGATTTACTAGCGGGAGGGGGCGATACGCAGTATTTT.

This CDR3 reads CASRAGETQYF. The CDR3 DNA sequence: TGTGCCAGCAGAGCCGGAGAGACCCAGTACTTC. The genes are TRBV12-3 or TRBV12-4 and TRBJ2-5; D not certain. Trimming shortened V by 6 bases and J by 4 bases, and 6 bases separated the two germline ends. The CDR3 runs to 11 residues.

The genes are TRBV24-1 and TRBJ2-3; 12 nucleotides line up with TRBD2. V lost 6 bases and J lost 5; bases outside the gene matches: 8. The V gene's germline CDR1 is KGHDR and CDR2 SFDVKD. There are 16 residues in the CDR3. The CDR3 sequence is CATSNPTSGRKDTQYF. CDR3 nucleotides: TGTGCCACCAGTAACCCGACTAGCGGGAGAAAAGATACGCAGTATTTT.

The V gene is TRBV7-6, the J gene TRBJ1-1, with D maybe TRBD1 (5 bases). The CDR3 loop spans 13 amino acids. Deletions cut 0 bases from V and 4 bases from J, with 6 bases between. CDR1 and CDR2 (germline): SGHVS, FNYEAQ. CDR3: CASSLAQGTEAFF. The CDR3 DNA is TGTGCCAGCAGCTTAGCTCAGGGCACTGAAGCTTTCTTT.

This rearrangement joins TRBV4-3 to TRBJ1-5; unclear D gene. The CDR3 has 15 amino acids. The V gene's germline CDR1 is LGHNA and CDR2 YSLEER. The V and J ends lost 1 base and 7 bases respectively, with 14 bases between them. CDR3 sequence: CASSQGAGRYQPQHF. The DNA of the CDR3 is TGCGCCAGCAGCCAAGGGGCCGGGAGGTACCAGCCCCAGCATTTT.

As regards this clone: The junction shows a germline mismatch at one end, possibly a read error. CDR3 coding DNA: TGTGCCAGCAGTGAACGAGGTTGGGCCAGGAGATTTGGGGCCAACGTGCTGACTTTC. Its protein product is CASSERGWARRFGANVLTF. The V and J genes are TRBV6-1 and TRBJ2-6; D perhaps matches TRBD1 (5 bases). The V gene's germline CDR1 is MNHNS and CDR2 SASEGT. The CDR3 is 19 amino acids.

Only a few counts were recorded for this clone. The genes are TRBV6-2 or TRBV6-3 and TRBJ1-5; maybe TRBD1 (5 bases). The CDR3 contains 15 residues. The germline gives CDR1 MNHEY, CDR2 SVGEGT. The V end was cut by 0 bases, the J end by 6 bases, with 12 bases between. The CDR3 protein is CASSYSSGPRQPQHF. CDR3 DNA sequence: TGTGCCAGCAGTTACTCGTCAGGGCCTCGTCAGCCCCAGCATTTT.

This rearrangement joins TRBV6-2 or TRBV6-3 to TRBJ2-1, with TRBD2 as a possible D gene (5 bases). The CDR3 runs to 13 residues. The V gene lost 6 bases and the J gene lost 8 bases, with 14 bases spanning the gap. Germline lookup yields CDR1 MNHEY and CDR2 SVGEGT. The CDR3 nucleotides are TGTGCCAGCAGCCGCGACTATCTCCATGAGCAGTTCTTC. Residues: CASSRDYLHEQFF.